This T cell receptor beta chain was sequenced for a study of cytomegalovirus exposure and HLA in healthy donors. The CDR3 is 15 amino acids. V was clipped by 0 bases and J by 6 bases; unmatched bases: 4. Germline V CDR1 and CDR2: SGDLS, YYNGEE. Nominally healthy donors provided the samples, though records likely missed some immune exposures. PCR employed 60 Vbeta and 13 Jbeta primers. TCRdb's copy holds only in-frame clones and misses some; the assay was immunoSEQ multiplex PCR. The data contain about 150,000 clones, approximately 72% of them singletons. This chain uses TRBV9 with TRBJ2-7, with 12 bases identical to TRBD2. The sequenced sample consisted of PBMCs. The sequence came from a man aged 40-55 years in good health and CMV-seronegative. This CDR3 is CASSVAGLAGSEQYF. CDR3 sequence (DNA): TGTGCCAGCAGCGTAGCTGGACTAGCGGGAAGCGAGCAGTACTTC.